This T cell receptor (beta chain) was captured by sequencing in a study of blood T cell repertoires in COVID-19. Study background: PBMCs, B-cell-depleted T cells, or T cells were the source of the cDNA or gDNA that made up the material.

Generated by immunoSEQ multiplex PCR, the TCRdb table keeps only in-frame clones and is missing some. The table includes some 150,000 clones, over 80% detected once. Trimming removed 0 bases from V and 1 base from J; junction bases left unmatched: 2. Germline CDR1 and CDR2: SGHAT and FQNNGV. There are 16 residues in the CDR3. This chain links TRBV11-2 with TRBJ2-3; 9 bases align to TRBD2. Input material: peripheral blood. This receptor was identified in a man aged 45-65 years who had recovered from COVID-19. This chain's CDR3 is CASSLEASGGTDTQYF. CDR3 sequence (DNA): TGTGCCAGCAGCTTAGAGGCTAGCGGGGGCACAGATACGCAGTATTTT.